This T cell receptor (beta chain) was obtained from a study of blood T cell repertoires in COVID-19. Study background: Samples came from the United States, Italy and Spain, spanning acute and convalescent COVID-19. Sources were T cells, B-cell-depleted T cells, or PBMCs; the material itself was cDNA or gDNA.

Deletions cut 1 base from V and 1 base from J, with 11 bases between. The germline V gene has CDR1 SGHRS and CDR2 YFSETQ. The CDR3 has 15 residues. Under the authors' procedure: Amplification of reference gene primers provided the estimated nucleated cell counts. Assay: immunoSEQ multiplex PCR; the TCRdb copy retains only in-frame clones and omits some. From that table come the V and J calls and clone size; the DNA was used to work out D and trimming. The data contain about 96,000 clones, over 85% of them seen just once; the ten biggest clones take up 4% to 4.5%. Seattle's cohort entered during active infection and was followed longitudinally.

The rearrangement links TRBV5-1 to TRBJ2-5, with D possibly TRBD1 on 6 matching bases. The sequencing sample was made of peripheral blood. This receptor was identified in a human donor with COVID-19, enrolled during active disease. The donor label of this sample is uncertain. CDR3 sequence: CASSLLQGFQETQYF. CDR3 coding DNA: TGCGCCAGCAGCTTGTTACAGGGCTTCCAAGAGACCCAGTACTTC.